The 14 T cell receptor beta chains below were found in one sample sequenced in a study of T cells in Graves' hyperthyroidism and ophthalmopathy. The TCR beta CDR3 regions underwent amplification using RNA transcripts as the source. Initially, a first-round RT-PCR of the TCR CDR3 employed the HTBI primer set. Each CDR3 protein gets one entry after TCRdb re-called the multiplex PCR reads with MiXCR. The sample yields under 700,000 distinct CDR3 sequences, 16% seen once. Sequencing was carried out using blood. These receptors were taken from a woman aged 18-29 years with Graves' hyperthyroidism.

This clonotype was seen ten or more times. The chain combines TRBV7-9 with TRBJ1-5; 7 nucleotides match TRBD1. V was clipped by 5 bases and J by 5 bases; unmatched bases: 12. CDR1 and CDR2 (germline): SEHNR, FQNEAQ (reference sequence). CDR3 length: 16 amino acids. The CDR3, as DNA: TGTGCCAGCAGCCAGGGGGACAGACTAGCGGATCAGCCCCAGCATTTT. This sequence encodes CASSQGDRLADQPQHF. The full variable domain, rest sourced from reference TRBV7-9 and TRBJ1-5, is DTGVSQNPRHKITKRGQNVTFRCDPISEHNRLYWYRQTLGQGPEFLTYFQNEAQLEKSRLLSDRFSAERPKGSFSTLEIQRTEQGDSAMYLCASSQGDRLADQPQHFGDGTRLSIL.

V usage is TRBV3-1 and J usage is TRBJ1-3; D is undetermined. Germline CDR1 is LGHDT and CDR2 is YNNKEL (reference sequence). The CDR3 extends over 12 amino acids. V was cut by 3 bases and J by 4 bases, with 4 bases left in between. The CDR3 nucleotides read TGTGCCAGCAGCCAGGGCGGAAACACCATATATTTT. It codes for CASSQGGNTIYF.

This clonotype was picked up many times. This chain connects TRBV3-1 to TRBJ2-1, with 11 bases fitting TRBD2. The J segment lost 6 bases and the V segment lost 3 bases, leaving 4 bases of the junction unmatched. In germline, CDR1 is LGHDT, CDR2 YNNKEL (reference sequence). This CDR3 is 15 amino acids long. CDR3 DNA sequence: TGTGCCAGCAGCCATCCGGGACTAGCGGTCAATGAGCAGTTCTTC. Translated: CASSHPGLAVNEQFF.

At least ten counts were recorded for this clonotype. The chain couples TRBV20-1 to TRBJ1-6; D perhaps matches TRBD1 (6 bases). Germline V lookup: CDR1 DFQATT, CDR2 SNEGSKA (reference sequence). V was shortened by 1 base and J by 10 bases, with 20 bases between the two germline ends. The length of the CDR3 is 16 residues. CDR3 sequence: CSARVTEKGVRSPLHF. CDR3 nucleotides: TGCAGTGCTAGAGTAACGGAGAAGGGGGTAAGGTCACCCCTCCACTTT.

The V call is TRBV11-2, the J call TRBJ1-1; no reliable D call. The V gene's germline CDR1 is SGHAT and CDR2 FQNNGV. The CDR3 is made up of 16 amino acids. Deletions cut 0 bases from V and 5 bases from J, with 16 bases between. This chain's CDR3 is CASSLDFVGVGTEAFF. The DNA of the CDR3 is TGTGCCAGCAGCTTAGATTTTGTGGGAGTTGGGACTGAAGCTTTCTTT.

This clonotype was recorded many times. CDR3: CASSQGISLNEQFF. CDR3 nucleotide sequence: TGTGCCAGCAGCCAAGGAATATCCCTCAATGAGCAGTTCTTC. The rearrangement joins TRBV3-1 to TRBJ2-1; no clear D gene. The germline V gene encodes CDR1 LGHDT and CDR2 YNNKEL (reference sequence). This CDR3 spans 14 amino acids. V lost 1 base to trimming and J lost 6 bases, with 10 bases between them.

The chain links TRBV30 to TRBJ1-5; weak D call: TRBD1 (5 bases). V was shortened by 1 base and J by 0 bases, with 19 bases between the two germline ends. CDR3 length: 18 amino acids. Germline loops: CDR1 GTSNPN, CDR2 SVGIG (reference sequence). The CDR3 DNA is TGTGCCTGGAGTGGAAGGCAGGGCCGAATGAATAGCAATCAGCCCCAGCATTTT. It translates to CAWSGRQGRMNSNQPQHF.

This chain uses TRBV19 with TRBJ2-7; TRBD2 agrees at 13 bases. V trimming: 6 bases; J trimming: 5 bases; junction bases outside the gene matches: 7. CDR3 length: 15 residues. From germline, CDR1 is LNHDA and CDR2 SQIVND (reference sequence). In DNA form, the CDR3 reads TGTGCCAGTAGCCAGGGACTAGCGGGAAACCACGAGCAGTACTTC. Encoded protein: CASSQGLAGNHEQYF.

This clonotype has at least ten counts. The chain carries TRBV3-1 and TRBJ2-7; no reliable D call. Germline loops: CDR1 LGHDT, CDR2 YNNKEL (reference sequence). This CDR3 spans 13 amino acids. V was trimmed by 1 base and J by 0 bases, leaving 4 bases between them. In DNA, the CDR3 is TGTGCCAGCAGCCAAGGAGCCTCCTACGAGCAGTACTTC. Translated, it gives CASSQGASYEQYF.

This clonotype was seen a handful of times. The gene calls are TRBV19 and TRBJ2-7; D is possibly TRBD2 (7 bases). V lost 7 bases and J lost 0, with 16 bases in between. Germline V gives CDR1 LNHDA, CDR2 SQIVND (reference sequence). The CDR3 loop spans 15 amino acids. CDR3 nucleotides: TGTGCCAGTAACGAGGGGGGGTCCCACTCCTACGAGCAGTACTTC. Its protein is CASNEGGSHSYEQYF.

Ten or more counts support this clonotype. V gene TRBV2 combines with J gene TRBJ2-1; 11 bases agree with TRBD2. V trimming: 11 bases; J trimming: 0 bases; junction bases outside the gene matches: 9. The V gene's germline CDR1 is SNHLY and CDR2 FYNNEI. The length of the CDR3 is 16 residues. The CDR3 DNA is TGTGCCCCCAGAGGTACTAGCGGGAGCTCCTACAATGAGCAGTTCTTC. This sequence encodes CAPRGTSGSSYNEQFF.

This clonotype was recorded many times. The chain employs TRBV6-1 and TRBJ1-5; D is undetermined. This CDR3 has 16 amino acids. V dropped 4 bases and J dropped 0 bases, with 13 bases sitting between them. The germline gives CDR1 MNHNS, CDR2 SASEGT. The CDR3 region is CASSASTGYSNQPQHF. In nucleotides, the CDR3 is TGTGCCAGCAGTGCTAGCACTGGATATAGCAATCAGCCCCAGCATTTT.

This clonotype has ten or more counts. This chain uses TRBV6-1 with TRBJ2-1; TRBD2 is a possible D gene (6 bases). The germline CDR1 and CDR2 sequences are MNHNS and SASEGT. Trimming shortened V by 3 bases and J by 9 bases, and 24 bases separated the two germline ends. The CDR3 extends over 17 amino acids. The CDR3 here is CASSDLGVGLASGEQFF. The CDR3, as DNA: TGTGCCAGCAGTGACCTCGGGGTAGGGCTAGCGAGTGGTGAGCAGTTCTTC.

This clonotype has ten or more counts. The chain joins TRBV20-1 to TRBJ2-3; D gene unclear. Germline values: CDR1 DFQATT, CDR2 SNEGSKA (reference sequence). The V gene lost 3 bases and the J gene lost 0 bases, with 10 bases spanning the gap. This CDR3 has 14 residues. The CDR3 sequence: CSASPPPSTDTQYF. CDR3 sequence (DNA): TGCAGTGCTAGTCCCCCCCCAAGCACAGATACGCAGTATTTT.